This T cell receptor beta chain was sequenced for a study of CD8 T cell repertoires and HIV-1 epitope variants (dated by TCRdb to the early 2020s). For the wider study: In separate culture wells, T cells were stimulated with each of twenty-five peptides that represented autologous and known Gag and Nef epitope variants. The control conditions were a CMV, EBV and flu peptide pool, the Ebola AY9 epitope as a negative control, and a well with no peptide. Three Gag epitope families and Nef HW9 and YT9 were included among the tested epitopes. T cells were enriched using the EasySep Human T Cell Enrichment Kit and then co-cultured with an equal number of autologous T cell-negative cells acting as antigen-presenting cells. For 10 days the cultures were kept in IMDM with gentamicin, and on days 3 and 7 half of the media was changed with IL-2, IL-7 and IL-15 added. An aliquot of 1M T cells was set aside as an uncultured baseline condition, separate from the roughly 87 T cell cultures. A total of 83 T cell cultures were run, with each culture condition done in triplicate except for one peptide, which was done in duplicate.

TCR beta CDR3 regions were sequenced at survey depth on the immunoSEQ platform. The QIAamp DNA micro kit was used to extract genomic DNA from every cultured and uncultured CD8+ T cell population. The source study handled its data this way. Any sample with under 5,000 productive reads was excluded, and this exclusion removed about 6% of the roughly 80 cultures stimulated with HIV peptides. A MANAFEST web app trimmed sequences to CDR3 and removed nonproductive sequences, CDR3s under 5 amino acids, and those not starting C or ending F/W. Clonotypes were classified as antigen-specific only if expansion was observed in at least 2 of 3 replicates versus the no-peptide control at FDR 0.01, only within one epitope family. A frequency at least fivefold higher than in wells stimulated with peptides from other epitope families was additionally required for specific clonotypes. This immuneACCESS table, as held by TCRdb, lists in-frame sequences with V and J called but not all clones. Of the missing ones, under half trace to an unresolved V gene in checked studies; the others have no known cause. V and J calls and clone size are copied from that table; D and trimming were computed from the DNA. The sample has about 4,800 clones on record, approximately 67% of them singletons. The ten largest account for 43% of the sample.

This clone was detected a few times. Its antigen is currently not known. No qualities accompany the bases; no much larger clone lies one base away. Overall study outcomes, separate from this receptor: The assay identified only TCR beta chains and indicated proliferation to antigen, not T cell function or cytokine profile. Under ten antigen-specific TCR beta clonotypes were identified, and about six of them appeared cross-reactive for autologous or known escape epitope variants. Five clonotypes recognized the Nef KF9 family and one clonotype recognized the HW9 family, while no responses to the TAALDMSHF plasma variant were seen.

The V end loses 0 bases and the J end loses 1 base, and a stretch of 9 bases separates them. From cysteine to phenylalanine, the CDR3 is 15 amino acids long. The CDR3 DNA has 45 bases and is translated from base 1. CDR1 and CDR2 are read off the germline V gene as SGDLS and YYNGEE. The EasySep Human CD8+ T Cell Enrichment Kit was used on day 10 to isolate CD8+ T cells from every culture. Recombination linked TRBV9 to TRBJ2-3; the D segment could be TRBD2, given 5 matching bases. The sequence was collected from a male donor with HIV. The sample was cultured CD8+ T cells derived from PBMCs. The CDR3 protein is CASSVGGRGTDTQYF. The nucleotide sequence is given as TGTGCCAGCAGCGTAGGCGGGCGGGGCACAGATACGCAGTATTTT.